This T cell receptor (beta chain) comes out of a study of T cell responses to AZD1222 COVID-19 vaccine. V lost 4 bases and J 4 bases, leaving 25 bases between the germline ends. The CDR3 loop spans 18 amino acids. In germline, CDR1 is SEHNR, CDR2 FQNEAQ (reference sequence). General study results and limits: Nearly half of unique spike-specific TCRs reportedly avoided B.1.351 and B.1.1.7 mutated regions. Recipients of two AZD1222 doses showed rising Spike-specific TCR breadth and depth. In all cases, repertoires were sampled only after the peak T cell response.

This clone occurred a few times. Its antigen is unidentified. Produced via immunoSEQ multiplex PCR; TCRdb's table is partial and in-frame only. The sample includes approximately 150,000 clones, around nine tenths of them seen just once. The TCR sequence derives from an adult in good health. The chain has TRBV7-9 and TRBJ1-1, with D maybe TRBD1 (5 bases). The sample consisted of peripheral blood, taken on day 0 of AZD1222 vaccination. Here the CDR3 reads CASSSLPLTSSGPTEAFF. As DNA, the CDR3 is TGTGCCAGCAGCTCGTTACCCCTCACAAGCTCAGGGCCCACTGAAGCTTTCTTT.